The present T cell receptor beta chain was sequenced within a study of cytomegalovirus exposure and HLA in healthy donors. About this clone: Its matching antigen is unknown.

Whole-study results and caveats: Reports indicated that the classifier achieved high specificity and sensitivity in diagnosing cytomegalovirus status.

CDR1 MNHEY and CDR2 SMNVEV come from the germline V gene (reference sequence). J lost 2 bases, V lost 3 bases, and 4 bases had no gene match. This CDR3 is built from 15 residues. The study ran its PCR with 60 Vbeta and 13 Jbeta primers. Assay: immunoSEQ multiplex PCR; the TCRdb copy retains only in-frame clones and omits some. In the table there are under 200,000 clones, around 84% of which are singletons. The sample consisted of PBMCs. This clonotype was sampled from a woman between 40 and 50 years old in good health and CMV-seronegative. The chain employs TRBV27 and TRBJ1-2; 9 positions agree with TRBD1. The chain's CDR3 is CASSLYRGQNYGYTF. The CDR3 region has the DNA TGTGCCAGCAGTTTGTACAGGGGGCAAAACTATGGCTACACCTTC.